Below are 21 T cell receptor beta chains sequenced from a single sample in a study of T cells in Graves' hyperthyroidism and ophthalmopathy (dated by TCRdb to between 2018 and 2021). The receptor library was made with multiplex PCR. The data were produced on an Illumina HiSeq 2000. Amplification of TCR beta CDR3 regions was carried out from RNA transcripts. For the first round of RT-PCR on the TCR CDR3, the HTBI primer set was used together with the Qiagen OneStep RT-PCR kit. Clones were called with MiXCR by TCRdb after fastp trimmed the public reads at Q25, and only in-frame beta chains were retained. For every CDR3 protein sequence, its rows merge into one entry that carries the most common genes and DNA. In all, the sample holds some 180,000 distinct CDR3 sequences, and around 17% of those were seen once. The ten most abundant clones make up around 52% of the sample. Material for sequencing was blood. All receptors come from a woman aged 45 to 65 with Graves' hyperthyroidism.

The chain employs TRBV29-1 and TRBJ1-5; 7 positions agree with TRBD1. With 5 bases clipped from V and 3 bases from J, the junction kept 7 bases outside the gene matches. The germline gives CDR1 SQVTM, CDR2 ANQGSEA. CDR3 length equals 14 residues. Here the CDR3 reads CSVLAGGANQPQHF. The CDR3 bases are TGCAGCGTTTTAGCAGGGGGTGCCAATCAGCCCCAGCATTTT.

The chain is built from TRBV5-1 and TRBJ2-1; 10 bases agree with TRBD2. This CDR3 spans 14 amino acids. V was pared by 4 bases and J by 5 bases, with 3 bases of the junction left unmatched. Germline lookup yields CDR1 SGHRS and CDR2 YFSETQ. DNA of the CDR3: TGCGCCAGCAGCCCGGGACTAGCGAACAATGAGCAGTTCTTC. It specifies CASSPGLANNEQFF. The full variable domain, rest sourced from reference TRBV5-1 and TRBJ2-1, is KAGVTQTPRYLIKTRGQQVTLSCSPISGHRSVSWYQQTPGQGLQFLFEYFSETQRNKGNFPGRFSGRQFSNSRSEMNVSTLELGDSALYLCASSPGLANNEQFFGPGTRLTVL.

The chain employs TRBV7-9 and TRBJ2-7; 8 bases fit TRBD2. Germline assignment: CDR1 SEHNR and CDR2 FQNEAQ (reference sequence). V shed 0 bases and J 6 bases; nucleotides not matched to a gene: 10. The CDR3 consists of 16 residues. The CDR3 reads CASSLAKTGGPGEQYF. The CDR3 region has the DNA TGTGCCAGCAGCTTAGCAAAGACGGGAGGGCCAGGCGAGCAGTACTTC.

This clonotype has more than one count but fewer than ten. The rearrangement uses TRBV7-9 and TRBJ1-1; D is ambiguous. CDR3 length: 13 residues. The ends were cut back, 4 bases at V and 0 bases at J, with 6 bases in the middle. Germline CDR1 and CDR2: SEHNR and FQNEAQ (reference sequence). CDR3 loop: CASSSPMNTEAFF. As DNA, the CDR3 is TGTGCCAGCAGCTCACCAATGAACACTGAAGCTTTCTTT.

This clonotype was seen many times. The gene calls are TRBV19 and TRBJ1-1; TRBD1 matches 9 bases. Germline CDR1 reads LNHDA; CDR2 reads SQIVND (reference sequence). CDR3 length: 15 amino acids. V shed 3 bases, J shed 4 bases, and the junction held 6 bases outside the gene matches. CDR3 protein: CASSMAGTGSTEAFF. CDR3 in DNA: TGTGCCAGTAGTATGGCCGGGACAGGGAGCACTGAAGCTTTCTTT.

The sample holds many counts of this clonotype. DNA of the CDR3: TGTGCCAGCAGTAGGACAGGCGGAGTGAGCGAGCAGTACTTC. Residues: CASSRTGGVSEQYF. This chain links TRBV12-3 or TRBV12-4 with TRBJ2-7; 7 positions agree with TRBD1. The CDR3 length is 14 residues. With 5 bases clipped from V and 6 bases from J, the junction kept 10 bases outside the gene matches.

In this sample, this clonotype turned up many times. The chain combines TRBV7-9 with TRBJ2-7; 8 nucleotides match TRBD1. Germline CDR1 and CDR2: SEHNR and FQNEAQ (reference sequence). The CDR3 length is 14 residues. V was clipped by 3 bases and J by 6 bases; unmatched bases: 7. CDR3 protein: CASSFRQGPGEQYF. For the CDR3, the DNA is TGTGCCAGCAGCTTCAGACAGGGGCCTGGCGAGCAGTACTTC.

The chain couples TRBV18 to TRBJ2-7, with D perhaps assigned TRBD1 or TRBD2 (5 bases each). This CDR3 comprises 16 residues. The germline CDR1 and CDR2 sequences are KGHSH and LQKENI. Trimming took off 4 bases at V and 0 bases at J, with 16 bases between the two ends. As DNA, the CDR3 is TGTGCCAGCTCACGAGACTGGGCAGGGAGCTCCTACGAGCAGTACTTC. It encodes CASSRDWAGSSYEQYF.

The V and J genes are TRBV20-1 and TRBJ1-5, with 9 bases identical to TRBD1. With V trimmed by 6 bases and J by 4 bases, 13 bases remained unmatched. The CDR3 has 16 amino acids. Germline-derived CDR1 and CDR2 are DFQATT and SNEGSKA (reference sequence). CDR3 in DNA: TGCAGTGCGCCCGGGGGCGGGGACAGGGATAATCAGCCCCAGCATTTT. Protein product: CSAPGGGDRDNQPQHF.

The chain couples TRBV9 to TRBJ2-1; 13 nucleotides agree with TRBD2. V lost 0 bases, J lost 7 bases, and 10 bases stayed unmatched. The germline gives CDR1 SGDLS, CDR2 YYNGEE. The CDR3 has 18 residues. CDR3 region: CASSVGIWTSGSANEQFF. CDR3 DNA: TGTGCCAGCAGCGTAGGGATTTGGACTAGCGGGAGCGCAAATGAGCAGTTCTTC.

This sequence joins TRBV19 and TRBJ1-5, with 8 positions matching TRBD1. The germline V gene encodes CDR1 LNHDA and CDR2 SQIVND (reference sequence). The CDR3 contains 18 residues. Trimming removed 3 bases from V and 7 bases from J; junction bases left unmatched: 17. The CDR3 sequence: CASSIRGTGTGASQPQHF. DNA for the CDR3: TGTGCCAGTAGTATCAGGGGAACCGGGACAGGCGCTTCGCAGCCCCAGCATTTT.

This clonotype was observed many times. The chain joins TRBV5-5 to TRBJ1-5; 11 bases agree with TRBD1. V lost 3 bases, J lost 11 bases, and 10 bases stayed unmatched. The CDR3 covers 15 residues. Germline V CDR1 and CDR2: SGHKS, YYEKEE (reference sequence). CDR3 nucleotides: TGTGCCAGCAGCTGGGGACAGGGGGGGATCTCCGCCCAGCATTTT. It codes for CASSWGQGGISAQHF.

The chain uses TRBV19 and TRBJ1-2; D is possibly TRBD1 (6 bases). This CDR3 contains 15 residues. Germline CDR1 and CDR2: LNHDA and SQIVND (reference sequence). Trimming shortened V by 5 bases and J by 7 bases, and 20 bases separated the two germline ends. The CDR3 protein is CASSLPLQGVIGYTF. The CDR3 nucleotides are TGTGCCAGTAGTCTTCCCCTACAGGGTGTTATTGGCTACACCTTC.

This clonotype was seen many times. The CDR3 region has the DNA TGTGCCAGCAGTGACGGACAGGGGTACGAGCAGTACTTC. This encodes CASSDGQGYEQYF. The chain combines TRBV25-1 with TRBJ2-7, with 9 bases fitting TRBD1. Germline V CDR1 and CDR2: MGHDK, SYGVNS. With V trimmed by 3 bases and J by 4 bases, 1 base remained unmatched. The CDR3 extends over 13 amino acids.

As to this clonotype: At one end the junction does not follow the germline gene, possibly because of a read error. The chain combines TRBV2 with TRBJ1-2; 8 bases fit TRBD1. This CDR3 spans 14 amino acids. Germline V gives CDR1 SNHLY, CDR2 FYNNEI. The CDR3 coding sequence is TGTGCCTGCAGTGAAGCAGGGACAGGCTATGGCTACACCTTC. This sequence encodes CACSEAGTGYGYTF.

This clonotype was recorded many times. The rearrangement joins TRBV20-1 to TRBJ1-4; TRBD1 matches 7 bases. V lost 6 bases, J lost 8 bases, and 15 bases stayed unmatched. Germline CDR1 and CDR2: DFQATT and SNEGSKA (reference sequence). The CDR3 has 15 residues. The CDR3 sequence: CSAAKRTGLAEKLFF. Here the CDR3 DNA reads TGCAGTGCCGCAAAACGGACAGGTCTAGCCGAAAAACTGTTTTTT.

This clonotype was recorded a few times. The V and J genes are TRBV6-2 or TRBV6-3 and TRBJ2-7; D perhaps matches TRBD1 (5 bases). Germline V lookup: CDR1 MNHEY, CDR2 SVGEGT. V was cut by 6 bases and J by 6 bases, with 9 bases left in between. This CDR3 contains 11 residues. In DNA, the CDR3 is TGTGCCAGCAGAAGACAGTTCGAGCAGTACTTC. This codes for CASRRQFEQYF.

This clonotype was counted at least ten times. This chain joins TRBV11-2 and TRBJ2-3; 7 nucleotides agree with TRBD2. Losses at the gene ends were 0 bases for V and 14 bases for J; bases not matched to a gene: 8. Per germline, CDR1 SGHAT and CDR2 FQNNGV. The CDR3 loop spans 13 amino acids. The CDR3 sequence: CASSLELTSARYF. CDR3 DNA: TGTGCCAGCAGCTTAGAGCTAACTAGCGCGCGGTATTTT.

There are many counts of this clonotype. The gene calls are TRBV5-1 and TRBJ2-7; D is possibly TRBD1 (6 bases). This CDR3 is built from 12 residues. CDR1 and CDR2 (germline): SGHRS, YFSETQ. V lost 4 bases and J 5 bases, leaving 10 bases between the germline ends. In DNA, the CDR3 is TGCGCCAGCAGCCGGACAGACCACGAGCAGTACTTC. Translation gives CASSRTDHEQYF.

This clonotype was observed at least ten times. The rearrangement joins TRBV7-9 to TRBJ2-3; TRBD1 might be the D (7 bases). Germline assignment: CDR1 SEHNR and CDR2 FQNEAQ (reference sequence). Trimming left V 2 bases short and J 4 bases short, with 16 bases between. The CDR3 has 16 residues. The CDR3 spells CASSLNVRGVPDTQYF. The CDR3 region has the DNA TGTGCCAGCAGCTTAAATGTCAGGGGGGTCCCAGATACGCAGTATTTT.

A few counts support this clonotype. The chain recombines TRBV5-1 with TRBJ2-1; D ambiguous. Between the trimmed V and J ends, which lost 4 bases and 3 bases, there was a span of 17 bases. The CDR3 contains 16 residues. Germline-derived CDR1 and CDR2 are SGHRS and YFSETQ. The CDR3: CASSPRMAASYNEQFF. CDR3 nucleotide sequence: TGCGCCAGCAGCCCCAGAATGGCAGCAAGCTACAATGAGCAGTTCTTC.